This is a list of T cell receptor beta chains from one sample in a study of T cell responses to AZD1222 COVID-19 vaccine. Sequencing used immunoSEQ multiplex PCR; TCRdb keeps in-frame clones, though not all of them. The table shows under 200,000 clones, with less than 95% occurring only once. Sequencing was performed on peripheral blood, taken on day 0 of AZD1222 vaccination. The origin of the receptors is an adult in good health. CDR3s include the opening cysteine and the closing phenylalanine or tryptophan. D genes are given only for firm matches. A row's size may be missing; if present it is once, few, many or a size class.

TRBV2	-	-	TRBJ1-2	TGTGCCAGCAGTGAGGGAAGTTGGGACACCTTCTATGGCTACACCTTC	CASSEGSWDTFYGYTF
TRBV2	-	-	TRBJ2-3	TGTGCCAGCAGGAGGGGTGCGGCAGGCACAGATACGCAGTATTTT	CASRRGAAGTDTQYF
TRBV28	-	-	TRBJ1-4	TGTGCCAGCAGTAGTAATGAAAAACTGTTTTTT	CASSSNEKLFF
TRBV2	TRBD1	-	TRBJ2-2	TGTGCCAGCATTACGGACAGGCGGAACACCGGGGAGCTGTTTTTT	CASITDRRNTGELFF
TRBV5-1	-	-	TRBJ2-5	TGCGCCAGCAGCCCACCAGGGGTGTCCGTGGAGACCCAGTACTTC	CASSPPGVSVETQYF
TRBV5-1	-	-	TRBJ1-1	TGCGCCAGCAGCTTGGATTCAGGGAGGGCTGAAGCTTTCTTT	CASSLDSGRAEAFF
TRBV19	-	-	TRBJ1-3	TGTGCCAGTAGTATAGGATGGCGGGACTCTGGAAACACCATATATTTT	CASSIGWRDSGNTIYF
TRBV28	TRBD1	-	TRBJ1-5	TGTGCCAGCAGTGGACAGGTCGATCAGCCCCAGCATTTT	CASSGQVDQPQHF
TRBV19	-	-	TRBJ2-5	TGTGCCAGTAGCGGGTTGGCCCTGGAGACCCAGTACTTC	CASSGLALETQYF
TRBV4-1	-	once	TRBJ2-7	TGCGCCAGCAGCCAGCTATTTAGGGGCTCCTACGAGCAGTACTTC	CASSQLFRGSYEQYF
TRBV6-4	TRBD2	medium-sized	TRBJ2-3	TGTGCCAGCAGTGACTCTGCGGGGGGCTCCTCAGATACGCAGTATTTT	CASSDSAGGSSDTQYF
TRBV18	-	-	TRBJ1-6	TGTGCCAGCTCACCAATAGAGAACTATAATTCACCCCTCCACTTT	CASSPIENYNSPLHF
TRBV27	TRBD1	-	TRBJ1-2	TGTGCCAGCAGAAGCATGGACAGGACGTGGAGGGGCTACACCTTC	CASRSMDRTWRGYTF
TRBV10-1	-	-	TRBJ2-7	TGCGCCAGCAGTGAGTGTAGATGGTACGAGCAGTACTTC	CASSECRWYEQYF
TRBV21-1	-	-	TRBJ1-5	TGTGCCAGCAGCAAAGTCCCAGGGTGTAGCAATCAGCCCCAGCATTTT	CASSKVPGCSNQPQHF
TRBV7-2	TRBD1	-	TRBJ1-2	TGTGCCAGCAGCTCCTCCGGGACAGCCTATGGCTACACCTTC	CASSSSGTAYGYTF
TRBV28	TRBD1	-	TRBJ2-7	TGTGCCAGCAGGCCCCCGGGACAGGGGATAGAAGAGCAGTACTTC	CASRPPGQGIEEQYF
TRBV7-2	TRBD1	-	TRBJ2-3	TGTGCCAGCAGCTTTCAAGGGGGCCCAGATACGCAGTATTTT	CASSFQGGPDTQYF
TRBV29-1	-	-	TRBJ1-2	TGCAGCGTTGGGGACGGCCCCTATGGCTACACCTTC	CSVGDGPYGYTF
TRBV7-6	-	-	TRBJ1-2	TGTGCCAGCAGCTCCAGTGGTAGGGGAGCTAACTATGGCTACACCTTC	CASSSSGRGANYGYTF
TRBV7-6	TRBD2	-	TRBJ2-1	TGTGCCAGCACTCCCTGGGCTAGCGGGGGGGCCAGGCCCAATGAGCAGTTCTTC	CASTPWASGGARPNEQFF
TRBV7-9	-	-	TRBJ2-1	TGTGCCAGCAGCTTGGGGTCCCAGGCATACTCCAAGTTCTTC	CASSLGSQAYSKFF
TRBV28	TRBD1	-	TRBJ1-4	TGTGCCAGCAGTTTACCAGGACAGGGAGGGTCTGGGACTAATGAAAAACTGTTTTTT	CASSLPGQGGSGTNEKLFF
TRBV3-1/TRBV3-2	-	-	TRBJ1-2	TGTGCCAGCAGCCAAGATCTAAGTAACTATGGCTACACCTTC	CASSQDLSNYGYTF
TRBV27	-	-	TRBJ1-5	TGTGCCAGCAGTTTATCTTCCGGGGAAGGAGTCAATCAGCCCCAGCATTTT	CASSLSSGEGVNQPQHF
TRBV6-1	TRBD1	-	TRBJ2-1	TGTGCCAGCAGTGAAGCGGGAATGACAGGGAATGAGCAGTTCTTC	CASSEAGMTGNEQFF
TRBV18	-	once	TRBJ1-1	TGTGCCAGCTCACCACCCCAGGGGAATGAAGCTTTCTTT	CASSPPQGNEAFF
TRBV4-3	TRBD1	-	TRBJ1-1	TGCGCCAGCAGCCCCAGGGGGTACAGGATCGGGAACACTGAAGCTTTCTTT	CASSPRGYRIGNTEAFF
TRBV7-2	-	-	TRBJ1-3	TGTGCCAGCAGCGCCTCAGGATCCTCTGGAAACACCATATATTTT	CASSASGSSGNTIYF
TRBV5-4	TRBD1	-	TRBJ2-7	TGTGCCAGCAGCTCCAGGGGGCCGGGCGAGCAGTACTTC	CASSSRGPGEQYF
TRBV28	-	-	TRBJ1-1	TGTGCCAGTAAGAAAGGATCGGGGGCTACCGACACTGAAGCTTTCTTT	CASKKGSGATDTEAFF
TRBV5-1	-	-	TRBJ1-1	TGCGCCAGCAGCTTGAGGGTGGACACTGAAGCTTTCTTT	CASSLRVDTEAFF
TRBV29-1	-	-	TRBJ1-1	TGCAGCGTTTCAGGGGTAGGAGTTTCTGAAGCTTTCTTT	CSVSGVGVSEAFF
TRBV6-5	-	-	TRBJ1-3	TGTGCCAGCAGGCACGATGGGCAGTCTGGAAACACCATATATTTT	CASRHDGQSGNTIYF
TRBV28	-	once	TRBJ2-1	TGTGCCAGTCTTGCCCGGGGGAGCTCCTACAATGAGCAGTTCTTC	CASLARGSSYNEQFF
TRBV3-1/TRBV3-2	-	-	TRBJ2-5	TGTGCCAGCAGTCAGGGGCTCCAAGAGACCCAGTACTTC	CASSQGLQETQYF
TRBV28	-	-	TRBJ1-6	TGTGCCAGCAGTTTTGTCAGGGGCAATTCACCCCTCCACTTT	CASSFVRGNSPLHF